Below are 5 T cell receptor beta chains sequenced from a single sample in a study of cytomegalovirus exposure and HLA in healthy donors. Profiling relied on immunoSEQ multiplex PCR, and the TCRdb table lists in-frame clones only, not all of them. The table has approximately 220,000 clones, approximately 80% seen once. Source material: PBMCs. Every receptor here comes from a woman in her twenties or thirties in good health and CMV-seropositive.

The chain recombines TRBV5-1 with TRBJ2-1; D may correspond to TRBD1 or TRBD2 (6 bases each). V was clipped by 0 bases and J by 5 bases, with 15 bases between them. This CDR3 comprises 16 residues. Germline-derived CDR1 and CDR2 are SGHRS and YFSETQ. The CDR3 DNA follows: TGCGCCAGCAGCTTGGGACAGGATCGGGGGAACAATGAGCAGTTCTTC. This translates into CASSLGQDRGNNEQFF.

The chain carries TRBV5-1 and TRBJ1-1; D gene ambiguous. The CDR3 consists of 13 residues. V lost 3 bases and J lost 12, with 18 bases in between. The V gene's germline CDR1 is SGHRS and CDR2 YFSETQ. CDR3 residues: CASSSTSREVTFF. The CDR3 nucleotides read TGCGCCAGCAGCTCTACGAGTAGGGAGGTAACTTTCTTT.

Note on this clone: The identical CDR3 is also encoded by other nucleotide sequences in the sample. CDR3 in amino acids: CASSPNTEAFF. CDR3 nucleotide sequence: TGTGCCAGCTCACCAAACACTGAAGCTTTCTTT. The rearrangement links TRBV18 to TRBJ1-1; D not resolved. Trimming left V 2 bases short and J 2 bases short, with 0 bases between. This CDR3 has 11 amino acids. Germline assignment: CDR1 KGHSH and CDR2 LQKENI.

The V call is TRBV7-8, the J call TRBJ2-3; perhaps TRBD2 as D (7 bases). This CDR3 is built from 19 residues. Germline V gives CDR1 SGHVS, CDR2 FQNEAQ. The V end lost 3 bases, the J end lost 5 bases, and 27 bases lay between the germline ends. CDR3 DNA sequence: TGTGCCAGCAGCTTTCCGAGAGGGGGGGCCGGTCACACGATAGATACGCAGTATTTT. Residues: CASSFPRGGAGHTIDTQYF.

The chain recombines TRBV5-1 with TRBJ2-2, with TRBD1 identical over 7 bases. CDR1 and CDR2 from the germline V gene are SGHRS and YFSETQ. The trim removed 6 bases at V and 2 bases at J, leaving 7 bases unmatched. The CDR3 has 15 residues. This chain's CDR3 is CASTYRDSNTGELFF. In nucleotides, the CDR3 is TGCGCCAGCACCTACCGGGACAGCAACACCGGGGAGCTGTTTTTT.